The following is a TCR beta chain sequence with its context. Amplification targeted the TCR beta CDR3 regions, with RNA transcripts as the source material. HTBI primers were employed in first-round RT-PCR, then a second-round multiplex PCR followed. TCRdb analysed the multiplex PCR reads with MiXCR anew, one entry per CDR3 protein. The sample consists of around 1.1 million distinct CDR3 sequences, about 36% of them appearing once. Losses at the gene ends were 6 bases for V and 6 bases for J; bases not matched to a gene: 7. From germline, CDR1 is ENHRY and CDR2 SYGVKD. There are 13 residues in the CDR3. The data were taken from a study of Graves' ophthalmopathy and Graves' hyperthyroidism.

The receptor was isolated from an adult man with Graves' hyperthyroidism. The sequenced sample consisted of peripheral blood or thyroid tissue (not recorded which). The V call is TRBV10-3, the J call TRBJ2-7; 8 bases map to TRBD1. The CDR3 DNA reads as TGTGCCATCAGGGCAGGGGGCCCTTCCGAGCAGTACTTC. This gives the protein CAIRAGGPSEQYF.